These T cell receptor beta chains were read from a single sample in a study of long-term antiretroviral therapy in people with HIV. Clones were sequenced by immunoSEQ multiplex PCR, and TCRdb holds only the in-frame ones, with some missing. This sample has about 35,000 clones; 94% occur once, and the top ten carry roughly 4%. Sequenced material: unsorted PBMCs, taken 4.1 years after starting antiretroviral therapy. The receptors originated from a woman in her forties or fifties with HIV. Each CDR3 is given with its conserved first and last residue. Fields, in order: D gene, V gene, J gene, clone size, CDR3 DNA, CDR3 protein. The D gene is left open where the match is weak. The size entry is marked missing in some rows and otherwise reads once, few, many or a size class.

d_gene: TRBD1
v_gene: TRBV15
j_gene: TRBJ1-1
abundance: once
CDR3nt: TGTGCCACCAGCAGAGGCGTCCCGGGACAGGGTTTCACTGAAGCTTTCTTT
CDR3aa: CATSRGVPGQGFTEAFF

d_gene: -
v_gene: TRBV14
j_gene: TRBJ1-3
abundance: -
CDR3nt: TGTGCCAGCAGCCAGGTCCCTCCTCTCTCTGGAAACACCATATATTTT
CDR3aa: CASSQVPPLSGNTIYF

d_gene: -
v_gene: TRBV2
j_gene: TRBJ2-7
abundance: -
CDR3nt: TGTGCCAGCAGCGCTGCGATACGACTAGAGCAGTACTTC
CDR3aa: CASSAAIRLEQYF

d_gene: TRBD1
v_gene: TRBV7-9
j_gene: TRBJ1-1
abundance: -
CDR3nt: TGTGCCAGCAGCCGGGGACAGGTAGACGGTGAAGCTTTCTTT
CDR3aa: CASSRGQVDGEAFF

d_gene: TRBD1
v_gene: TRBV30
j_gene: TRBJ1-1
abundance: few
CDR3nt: TGTGCCTGGAGTCCATGGACAGGGGATGAAGCTTTCTTT
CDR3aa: CAWSPWTGDEAFF

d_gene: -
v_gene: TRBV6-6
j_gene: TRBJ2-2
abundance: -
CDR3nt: TGTGCCTCCGGGCCAGGGGTTGCCCAGTACGGGGAGCTGTTTTTT
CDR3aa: CASGPGVAQYGELFF

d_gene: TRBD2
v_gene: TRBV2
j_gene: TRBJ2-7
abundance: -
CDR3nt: TGTGCCAGCAGGGACTTCGGGGGGGCCTCGCGGGAGCAGTACTTC
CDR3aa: CASRDFGGASREQYF

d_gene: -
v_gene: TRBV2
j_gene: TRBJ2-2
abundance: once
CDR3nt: TGTGCCAGCAGTGAAACCATAGAGGACACCGGGGAGCTGTTTTTT
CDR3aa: CASSETIEDTGELFF

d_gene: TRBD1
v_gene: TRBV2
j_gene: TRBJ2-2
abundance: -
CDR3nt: TGTGCCAGCCGCCCGGGACAGGGGCCCACCGGGGAGCTGTTTTTT
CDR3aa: CASRPGQGPTGELFF

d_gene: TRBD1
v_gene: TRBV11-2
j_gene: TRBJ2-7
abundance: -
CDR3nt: TGTGCCAGCAGCTTAATCGGGACAGGGATAGCCTACGAGCAGTACTTC
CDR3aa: CASSLIGTGIAYEQYF

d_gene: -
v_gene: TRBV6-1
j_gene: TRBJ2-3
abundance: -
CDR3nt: TGTGCCAGCAGTGGAATTGGCAGGCAGTCAGATACGCAGTATTTT
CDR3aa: CASSGIGRQSDTQYF

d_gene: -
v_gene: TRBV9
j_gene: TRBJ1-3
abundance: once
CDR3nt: TGTGCCAGCAGCGTAGACGACAGAATGAGCTCTGGAAACACCATATATTTT
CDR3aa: CASSVDDRMSSGNTIYF

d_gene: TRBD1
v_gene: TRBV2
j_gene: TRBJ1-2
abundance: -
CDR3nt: TGTGCCAGCAAGGGACAGGGAAACTATGGCTACACCTTC
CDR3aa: CASKGQGNYGYTF

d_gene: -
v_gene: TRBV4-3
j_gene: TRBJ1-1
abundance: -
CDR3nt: TGCGCCAGCAGCCAAGAGGGGGGGGGACGGGAAGCTTTCTTT
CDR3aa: CASSQEGGGREAFF

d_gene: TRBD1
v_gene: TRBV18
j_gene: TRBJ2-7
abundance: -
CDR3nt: TGTGCCAGCTCGCAGGGGGCGCAGACCTACGAGCAGTACTTC
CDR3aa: CASSQGAQTYEQYF

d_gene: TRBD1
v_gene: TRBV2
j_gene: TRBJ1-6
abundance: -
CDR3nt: TGTGCCAGCACGGGACAGGGTGATTCACCCCTCCACTTT
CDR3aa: CASTGQGDSPLHF

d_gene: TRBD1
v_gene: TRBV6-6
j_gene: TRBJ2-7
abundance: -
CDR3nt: TGTGCCACCCAATTCGGGACAGGTCTCCACGAGCAGTACTTC
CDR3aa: CATQFGTGLHEQYF

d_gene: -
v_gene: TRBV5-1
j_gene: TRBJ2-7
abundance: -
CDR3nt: TGCGCCAGCAGCTTTGAACGGGGGAGCTACGAGCAGTACTTC
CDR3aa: CASSFERGSYEQYF

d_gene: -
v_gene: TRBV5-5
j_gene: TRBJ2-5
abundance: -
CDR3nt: TGTGCCAGCAGCTTGTCGGCGGCCCAAGAGACCCAGTACTTC
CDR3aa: CASSLSAAQETQYF

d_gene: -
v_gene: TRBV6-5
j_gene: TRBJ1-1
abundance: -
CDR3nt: TGTGCCAGCAGTTACTCGAGGCGGGGAGACACTGAAGCTTTCTTT
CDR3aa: CASSYSRRGDTEAFF

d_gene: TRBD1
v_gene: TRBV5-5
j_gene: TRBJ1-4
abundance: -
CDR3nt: TGTGCCAGCAGCTTGGAAGAGACAGGGACTGCCCCAAAACTGTTTTTT
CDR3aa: CASSLEETGTAPKLFF

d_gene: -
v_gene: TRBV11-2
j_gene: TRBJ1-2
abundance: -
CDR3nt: TGTGCCAGCAGCTTACAGGGAAACTATGGCTACACCTTC
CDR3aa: CASSLQGNYGYTF

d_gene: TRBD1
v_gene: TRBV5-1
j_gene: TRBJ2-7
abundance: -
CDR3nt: TGCGCCAGCAGCTTGTCTTGGACAGGGAAAGGTAACGAGCAGTACTTC
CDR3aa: CASSLSWTGKGNEQYF

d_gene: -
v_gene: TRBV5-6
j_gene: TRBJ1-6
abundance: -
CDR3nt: TGTGCCAGCAGCTTAAATAATTCACCCCTCCAATTT
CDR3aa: CASSLNNSPLQF

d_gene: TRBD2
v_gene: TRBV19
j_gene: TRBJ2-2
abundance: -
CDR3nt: TGTGCCAGTAGTATAGATCTGGCTAGCGGGGGTACCGGGGAGCTGTTTTTT
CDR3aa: CASSIDLASGGTGELFF

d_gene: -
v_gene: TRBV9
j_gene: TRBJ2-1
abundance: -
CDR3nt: TGTGCCAGCAGCGAGTCTTGGGGATCCGGGACCCTCAATGAGCAGTTCTTC
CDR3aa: CASSESWGSGTLNEQFF

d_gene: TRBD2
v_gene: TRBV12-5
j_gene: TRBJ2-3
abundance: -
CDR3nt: TGTGCTAGTGGTCCCCGGGGACTAGGCCCAGATACGCAGTATTTT
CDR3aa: CASGPRGLGPDTQYF

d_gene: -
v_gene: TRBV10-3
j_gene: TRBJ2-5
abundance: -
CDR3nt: TGTGCCACCAACCGGGACACGCAAGAGACCCAGTACTTC
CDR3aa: CATNRDTQETQYF

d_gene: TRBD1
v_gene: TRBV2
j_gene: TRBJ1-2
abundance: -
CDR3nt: TGTGCCAGCAGTGACTTTGGACAGGGCGGTTATGGCTACACCTTC
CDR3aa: CASSDFGQGGYGYTF

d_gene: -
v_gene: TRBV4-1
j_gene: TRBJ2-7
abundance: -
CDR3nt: TGCGCCAGCAGCCAAGATTCCCAGGGGCTACGCTACGAGCAGTACTTC
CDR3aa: CASSQDSQGLRYEQYF

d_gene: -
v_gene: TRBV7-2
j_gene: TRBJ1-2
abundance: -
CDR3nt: TGTGCCAGCAGCCTCTCTAACTATGGCTACACCTTC
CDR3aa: CASSLSNYGYTF

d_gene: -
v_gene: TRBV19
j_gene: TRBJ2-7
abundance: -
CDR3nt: TGTGCCAGTAGAGAGGTTTCTACCTACGAGCAGTACTTC
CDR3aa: CASREVSTYEQYF

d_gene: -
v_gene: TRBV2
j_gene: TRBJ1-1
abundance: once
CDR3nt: TGTGCCAGCAGTGCTGGCAGCCCCATGAACACTGAAGCTTTCTTT
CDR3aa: CASSAGSPMNTEAFF